A selection of T cell receptor beta chains follows, all from one sample in a study of Tregs in tolerant kidney transplant recipients. Clones were sequenced by immunoSEQ multiplex PCR, and TCRdb holds only the in-frame ones, with some missing. The sample has tens of thousands of clones; roughly 90% are singletons. Sequenced here: Tregs from blood, sampled before the transplant. The receptor set was obtained from a human donor who received a combined kidney and bone marrow transplant. Both conserved end residues are part of each CDR3. A D gene is named only where the DNA matches it firmly. Only part of the rows carry a size: once, few, many, or a class if the clone is expanded.

>TRBV28|TRBJ2-3|-|-
CASKPPSTDTQYF
TGTGCCAGCAAGCCCCCCAGCACAGATACGCAGTATTTT
>TRBV6-1|TRBJ2-7|-|-
CASSEALNWGRAGVTYEQYF
TGTGCCAGCAGTGAAGCTTTGAACTGGGGGCGAGCAGGGGTCACCTACGAGCAGTACTTC
>TRBV5-1|TRBJ2-7|TRBD2|-
CASSLAPSGSYEQYF
TGCGCCAGCAGCTTGGCTCCCAGCGGGAGCTACGAGCAGTACTTC
>TRBV9|TRBJ2-1|TRBD2|-
CASSVDTSGNNEQFF
TGTGCCAGCAGCGTAGATACTAGCGGGAACAATGAGCAGTTCTTC
>TRBV7-2|TRBJ2-1|-|once
CASSLPGASYNEQFF
TGTGCCAGCAGCTTGCCGGGAGCCTCCTACAATGAGCAGTTCTTC
>TRBV5-1|TRBJ2-3|-|-
CASSPEGDTNTQYF
TGCGCCAGCAGTCCAGAAGGGGATACGAATACGCAGTATTTT
>TRBV27|TRBJ1-2|TRBD1|-
CASSFSAGGYGYTF
TGTGCCAGCAGTTTCTCGGCAGGGGGCTATGGCTACACCTTC
>TRBV7-9|TRBJ1-2|-|-
CASSLVQGGYGYTF
TGTGCCAGCAGCTTAGTTCAGGGTGGCTATGGCTACACCTTC
>TRBV30|TRBJ2-3|TRBD2|-
CAWSGLAGDTQYF
TGTGCCTGGAGTGGACTAGCGGGAGATACGCAGTATTTT
>TRBV7-8|TRBJ1-1|-|-
CASSLAFGETEAFF
TGTGCCAGCAGCTTAGCATTTGGTGAAACTGAAGCTTTCTTT
>TRBV4-2|TRBJ2-1|TRBD2|-
CASSQTTSGSSNEQFF
TGTGCCAGCAGCCAAACCACTAGCGGGAGTAGCAATGAGCAGTTCTTC
>TRBV10-3|TRBJ2-1|-|-
CAISEVSPNNNEQFF
TGTGCCATCAGTGAGGTCTCACCAAACAACAATGAGCAGTTCTTC
>TRBV28|TRBJ1-5|-|-
CASSRGPGGNQPQHF
TGTGCCAGCAGCCGGGGGCCCGGCGGCAATCAGCCCCAGCATTTT
>TRBV5-1|TRBJ1-4|-|-
CASSLARGLREKLFF
TGCGCCAGCAGCTTGGCTCGGGGTCTTCGGGAAAAACTGTTTTTT
>TRBV7-2|TRBJ2-2|TRBD2|-
CASSLVLAGGTGELFF
TGTGCCAGCAGCTTAGTGCTAGCGGGAGGAACCGGGGAGCTGTTTTTT
>TRBV7-2|TRBJ2-1|TRBD1|-
CASSQGQGRWNEQFF
TGTGCCAGCAGCCAAGGACAGGGGCGGTGGAATGAGCAGTTCTTC
>TRBV6-1|TRBJ2-7|TRBD1|-
CASSAAGTGQYEQYF
TGTGCCAGCAGTGCAGCCGGGACAGGGCAGTACGAGCAGTACTTC
>TRBV27|TRBJ1-1|-|-
CASSLSWGTEAFF
TGTGCCAGCAGTTTATCGTGGGGCACTGAAGCTTTCTTT
>TRBV7-9|TRBJ1-1|TRBD1|-
CASSLGQGLNTEAFF
TGTGCCAGCAGCTTAGGACAGGGGTTGAACACTGAAGCTTTCTTT
>TRBV10-3|TRBJ2-2|-|-
CAISRGGQITGELFF
TGTGCCATCAGCCGGGGTGGACAAATTACCGGGGAGCTGTTTTTT
>TRBV27|TRBJ2-7|-|-
CASSLRYGEQYF
TGTGCCAGCAGTTTGAGGTATGGGGAGCAGTACTTC
>TRBV28|TRBJ1-2|-|-
CASSYPRGGRNYGYTF
TGTGCCAGCAGTTACCCGCGGGGAGGGCGTAACTATGGCTACACCTTC
>TRBV18|TRBJ1-4|-|-
CASSLEMGGENEKLFF
TGTGCCAGCTCACTGGAAATGGGAGGGGAGAATGAAAAACTGTTTTTT
>TRBV6-1|TRBJ2-2|TRBD2|-
CASSGLAANTGELFF
TGTGCCAGCAGTGGACTAGCGGCGAACACCGGGGAGCTGTTTTTT
>TRBV5-4|TRBJ2-1|TRBD1|-
CASRYRGGNEQFF
TGTGCCAGCAGGTACAGGGGCGGCAATGAGCAGTTCTTC